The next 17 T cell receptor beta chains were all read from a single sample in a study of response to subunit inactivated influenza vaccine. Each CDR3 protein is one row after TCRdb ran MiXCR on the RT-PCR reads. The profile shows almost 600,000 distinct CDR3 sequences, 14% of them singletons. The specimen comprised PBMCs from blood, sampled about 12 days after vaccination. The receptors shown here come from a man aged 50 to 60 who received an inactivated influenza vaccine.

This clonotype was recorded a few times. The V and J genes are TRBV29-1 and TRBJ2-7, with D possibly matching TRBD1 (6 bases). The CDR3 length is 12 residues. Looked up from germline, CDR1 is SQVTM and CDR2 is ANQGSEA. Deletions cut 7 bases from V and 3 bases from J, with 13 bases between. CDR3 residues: CSARDTDYEQYF. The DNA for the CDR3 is TGCAGCGCCCGGGACACAGACTACGAGCAGTACTTC.

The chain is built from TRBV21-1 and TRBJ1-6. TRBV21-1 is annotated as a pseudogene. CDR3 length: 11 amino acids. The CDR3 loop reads CASVENSPLHF. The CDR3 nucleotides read TGTGCCAGTGTAGAGAATTCACCCCTCCACTTT.

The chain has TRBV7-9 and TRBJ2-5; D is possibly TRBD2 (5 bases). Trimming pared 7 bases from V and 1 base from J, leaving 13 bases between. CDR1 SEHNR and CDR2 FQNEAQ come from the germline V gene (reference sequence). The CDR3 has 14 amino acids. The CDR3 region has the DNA TGTGCCAGCAACTTCCGGGGTCTCCAAGAGACCCAGTACTTC. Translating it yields CASNFRGLQETQYF.

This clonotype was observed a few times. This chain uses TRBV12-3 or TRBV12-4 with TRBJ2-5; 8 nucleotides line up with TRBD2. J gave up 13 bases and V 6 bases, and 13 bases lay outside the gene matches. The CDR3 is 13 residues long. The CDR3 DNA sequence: TGTGCCAGCAGCGTAGGACTAGCTCCCGTCCCGTACTTC. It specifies CASSVGLAPVPYF.

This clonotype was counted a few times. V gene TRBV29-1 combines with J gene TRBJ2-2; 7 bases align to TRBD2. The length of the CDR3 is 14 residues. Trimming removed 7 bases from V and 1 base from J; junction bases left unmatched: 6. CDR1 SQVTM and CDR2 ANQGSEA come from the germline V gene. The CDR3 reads CSATWGGNTGELFF. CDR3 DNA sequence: TGCAGCGCCACTTGGGGGGGGAACACCGGGGAGCTGTTTTTT.

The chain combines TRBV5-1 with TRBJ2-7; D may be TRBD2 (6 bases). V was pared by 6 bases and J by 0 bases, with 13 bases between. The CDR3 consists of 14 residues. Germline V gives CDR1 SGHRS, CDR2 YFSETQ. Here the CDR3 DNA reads TGCGCCAGCACCCCGGACGGGAGCTCCTACGAGCAGTACTTC. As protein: CASTPDGSSYEQYF.

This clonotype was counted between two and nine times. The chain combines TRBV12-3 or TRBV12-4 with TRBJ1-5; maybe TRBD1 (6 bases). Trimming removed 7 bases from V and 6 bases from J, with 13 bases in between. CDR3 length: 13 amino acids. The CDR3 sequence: CASNRAGVQPQHF. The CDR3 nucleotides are TGTGCCAGCAACAGGGCAGGGGTTCAGCCCCAGCATTTT.

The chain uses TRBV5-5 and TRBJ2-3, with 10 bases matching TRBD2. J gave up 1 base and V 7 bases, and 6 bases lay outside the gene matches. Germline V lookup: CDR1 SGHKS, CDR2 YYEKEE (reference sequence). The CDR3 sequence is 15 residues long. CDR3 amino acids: CASGRGLAGTDTQYF. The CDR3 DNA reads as TGTGCCAGCGGACGAGGACTAGCGGGCACAGATACGCAGTATTTT.

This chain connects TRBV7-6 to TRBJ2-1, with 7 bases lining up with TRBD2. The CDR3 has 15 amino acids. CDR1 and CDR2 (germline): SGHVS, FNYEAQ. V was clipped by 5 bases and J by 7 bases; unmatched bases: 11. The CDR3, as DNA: TGTGCCAGCAGCCTAACTAGCGAGAGTAGGAATGAGCAGTTCTTC. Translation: CASSLTSESRNEQFF. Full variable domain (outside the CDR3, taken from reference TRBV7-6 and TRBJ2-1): GAGVSQSPRYKVTKRGQDVALRCDPISGHVSLYWYRQALGQGPEFLTYFNYEAQQDKSGLPNDRFSAERPEGSISTLTIQRTEQRDSAMYRCASSLTSESRNEQFFGPGTRLTVL.

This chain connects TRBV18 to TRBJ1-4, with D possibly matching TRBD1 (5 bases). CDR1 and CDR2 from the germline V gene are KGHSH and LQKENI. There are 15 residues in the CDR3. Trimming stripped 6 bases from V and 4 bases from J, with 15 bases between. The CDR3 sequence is CASSQRDGFNEKLFF. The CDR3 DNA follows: TGTGCCAGCTCCCAGCGGGACGGTTTTAATGAAAAACTGTTTTTT.

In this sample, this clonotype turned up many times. The CDR3, as DNA: TGCGCCAGCAGCCCTTCGACAGGAGCCTACGAGCAGTACTTC. Its protein product is CASSPSTGAYEQYF. The chain recombines TRBV5-1 with TRBJ2-7, with D perhaps matching TRBD1 (6 bases). V lost 4 bases, J lost 2 bases, and 13 bases lay in between. This CDR3 comprises 14 residues. The germline V gene encodes CDR1 SGHRS and CDR2 YFSETQ.

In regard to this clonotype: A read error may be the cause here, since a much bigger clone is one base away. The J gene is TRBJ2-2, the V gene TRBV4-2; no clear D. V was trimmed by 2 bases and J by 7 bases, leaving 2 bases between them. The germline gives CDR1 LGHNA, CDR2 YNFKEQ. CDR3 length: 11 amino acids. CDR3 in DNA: TGTGCCAGCAGCCAAAACGGGGAGCTGTTTTTT. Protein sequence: CASSQNGELFF.

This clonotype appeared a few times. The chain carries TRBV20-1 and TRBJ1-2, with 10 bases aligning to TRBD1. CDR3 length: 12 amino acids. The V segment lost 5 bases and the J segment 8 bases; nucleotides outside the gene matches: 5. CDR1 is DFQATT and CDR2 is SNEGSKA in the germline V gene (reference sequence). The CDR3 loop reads CSAGQGENGYTF. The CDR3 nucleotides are TGCAGTGCTGGACAGGGGGAGAACGGCTACACCTTC.

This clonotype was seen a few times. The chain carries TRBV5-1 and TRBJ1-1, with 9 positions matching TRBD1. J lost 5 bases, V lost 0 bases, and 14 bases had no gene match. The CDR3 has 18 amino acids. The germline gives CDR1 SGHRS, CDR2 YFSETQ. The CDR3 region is CASSLANSLTTGGTEAFF. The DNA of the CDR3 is TGCGCCAGCAGCTTGGCCAATTCTCTCACGACAGGGGGGACTGAAGCTTTCTTT.

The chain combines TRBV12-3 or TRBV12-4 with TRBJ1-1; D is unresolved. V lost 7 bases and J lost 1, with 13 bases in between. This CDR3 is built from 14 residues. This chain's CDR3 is CASIKDETNTEAFF. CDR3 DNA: TGTGCCAGCATCAAGGACGAAACGAACACTGAAGCTTTCTTT.

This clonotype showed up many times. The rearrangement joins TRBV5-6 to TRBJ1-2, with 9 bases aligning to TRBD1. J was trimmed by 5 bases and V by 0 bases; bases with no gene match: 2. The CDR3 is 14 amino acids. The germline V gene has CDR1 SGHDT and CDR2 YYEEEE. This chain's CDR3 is CASSLGTGAYGYTF. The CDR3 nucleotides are TGTGCCAGCAGCTTGGGGACAGGGGCTTATGGCTACACCTTC.

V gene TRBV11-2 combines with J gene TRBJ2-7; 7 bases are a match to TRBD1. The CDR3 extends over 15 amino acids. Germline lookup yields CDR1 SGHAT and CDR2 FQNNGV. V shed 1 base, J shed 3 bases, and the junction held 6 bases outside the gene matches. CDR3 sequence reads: CASSLAQGVGYEQYF. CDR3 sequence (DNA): TGTGCCAGCAGCTTAGCCCAGGGGGTGGGCTACGAGCAGTACTTC.